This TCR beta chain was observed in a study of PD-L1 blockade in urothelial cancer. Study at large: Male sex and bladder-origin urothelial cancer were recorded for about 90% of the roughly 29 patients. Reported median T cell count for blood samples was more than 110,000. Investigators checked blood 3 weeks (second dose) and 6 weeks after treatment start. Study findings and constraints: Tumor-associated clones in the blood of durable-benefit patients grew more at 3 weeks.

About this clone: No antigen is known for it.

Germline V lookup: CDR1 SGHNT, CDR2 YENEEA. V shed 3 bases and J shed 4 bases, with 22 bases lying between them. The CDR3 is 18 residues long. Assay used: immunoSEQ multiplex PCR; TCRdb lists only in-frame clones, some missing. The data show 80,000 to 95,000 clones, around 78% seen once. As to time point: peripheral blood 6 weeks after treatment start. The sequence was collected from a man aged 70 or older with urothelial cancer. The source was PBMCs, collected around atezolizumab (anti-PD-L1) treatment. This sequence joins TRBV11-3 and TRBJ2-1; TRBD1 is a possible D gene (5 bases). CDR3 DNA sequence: TGTGCCAGCAGCTTTAGTGTGGGAAGGGGTCGTCGATACAATGAGCAGTTCTTC. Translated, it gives CASSFSVGRGRRYNEQFF.